This entry features one TCR beta chain sequence. The junction does not match germline at one end; this may be a read error. The sample comes from a study of blood T cell repertoires in COVID-19. At the level of the study: Acute-phase and convalescent COVID-19 samples originated in the United States, Italy and Spain.

Germline values: CDR1 MNHEY, CDR2 SVGAGI. The CDR3 contains 14 residues. In the source study's methods: Nucleated cell number was recorded as an estimate derived from reference gene primer amplification. Generated by immunoSEQ multiplex PCR, the TCRdb table keeps only in-frame clones and is missing some. V and J calls and clone size come straight from that table; D and trimming were deduced from the DNA. The sample shows under 150,000 clones, around 84% of them seen only once. This TCR was sampled from a woman aged 40 to 55 with acute or convalescent COVID-19. V is TRBV6-5 and J is TRBJ2-7, with 8 bases fitting TRBD2. Input material: peripheral blood. Here the CDR3 DNA reads TGTGCCAGCAGTGACTCCGGCGGGGGGTTCGAGCAGTACTTC. As protein: CASSDSGGGFEQYF.